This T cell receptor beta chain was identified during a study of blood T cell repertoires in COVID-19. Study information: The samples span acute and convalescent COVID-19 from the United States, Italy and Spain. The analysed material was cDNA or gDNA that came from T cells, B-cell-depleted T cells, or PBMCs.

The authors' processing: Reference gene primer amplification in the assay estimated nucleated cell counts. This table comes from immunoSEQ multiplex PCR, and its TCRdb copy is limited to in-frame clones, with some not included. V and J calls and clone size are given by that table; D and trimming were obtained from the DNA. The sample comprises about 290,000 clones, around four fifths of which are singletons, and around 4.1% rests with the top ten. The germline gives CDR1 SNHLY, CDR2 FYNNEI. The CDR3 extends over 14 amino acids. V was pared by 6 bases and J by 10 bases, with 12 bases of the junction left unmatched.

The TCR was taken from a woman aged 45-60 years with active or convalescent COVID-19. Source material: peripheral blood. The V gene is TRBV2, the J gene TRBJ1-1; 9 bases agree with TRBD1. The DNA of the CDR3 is TGTGCCAGCAGGGAGACAGGGGGATGGAGTGCAGCTTTCTTT. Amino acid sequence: CASRETGGWSAAFF.